A selection of T cell receptor beta chains follows, all from one sample in a study of T cell repertoires in cytomegalovirus infection. From the reads, TCRdb called clonotypes with MiXCR, one entry per CDR3 protein. The top ten hold approximately 14% of the sample, which has fewer than 900,000 distinct CDR3 sequences, 25% to 30% seen once. These receptors have no known antigen. The sample was cultured CD8+ T cells from PBMCs, taken from culture after CMV antigen stimulation. The receptors were gathered from a human donor in good health (CMV status not recorded). Some clones in this sample may be carry-over from other donors' samples. Each CDR3 is given with its conserved first and last residue. A D gene is named only where the DNA matches it firmly. Not every row has a clone size; where given, it reads once, few, many or a size class.

cdr3_nt cdr3_aa d_call j_call v_call clone_size
TGTGCCAGCAGCTTGGGGCGGGGGCCCTATCAGCCCCAGCATTTT CASSLGRGPYQPQHF . TRBJ1-5 TRBV5-6 .
TGTGCCAGCAGCTCCCGCGTTAGACAGGGAGCTGAGACCCAGTACTTC CASSSRVRQGAETQYF TRBD1 TRBJ2-5 TRBV7-9 few
TGTGCCAGCAGCCAGACAGGGATCTATGGCTACACCTTC CASSQTGIYGYTF TRBD1 TRBJ1-2 TRBV12-3/TRBV12-4 few
TGTGCCAGCAGCTTAGTAAGCGTACGAGAGACCCAGTACTTC CASSLVSVRETQYF . TRBJ2-5 TRBV7-6 few
TGTGCCAGCAGTGAATTCTATCCGTCCGCGGACACCGGGGAGCTGTTTTTT CASSEFYPSADTGELFF . TRBJ2-2 TRBV25-1 .
TGTGCTAGTGGTTTTTCGCCCCAGGGGCCCGGGGAGCTGTTTTTT CASGFSPQGPGELFF . TRBJ2-2 TRBV12-5 few
TGTGCCAGTAGGTCTCCGGGACATGGGGCCTACGAGCAGTACTTC CASRSPGHGAYEQYF . TRBJ2-7 TRBV6-2/TRBV6-3 many
TGTGCCAGCAGCCCCACGGGGGTTTTGAAAAAGTTCTTC CASSPTGVLKKFF . TRBJ2-1 TRBV7-6 once
TGTGCCAGCACCTACAGGGGTGGGTACGAGCAGTACTTC CASTYRGGYEQYF TRBD1 TRBJ2-7 TRBV6-5 .
TGTGCCAGCAGTTTCCCTGGACTAGCGGGGTTCACAGATACGCAGTATTTT CASSFPGLAGFTDTQYF TRBD2 TRBJ2-3 TRBV28 few
TGTGCCAGCAGCTTAGGGAACAGTAAGCAGCCCCAGCATTTT CASSLGNSKQPQHF . TRBJ1-5 TRBV7-8 many
TGCAGTGGTAGGGGTACGGGTGAGCAGTTCTTC CSGRGTGEQFF . TRBJ2-1 TRBV20-1 .
TGTGCCAGCAGCCCCGGGACCCTCTTTGGTACCTTC CASSPGTLFGTF . TRBJ1-2 TRBV7-9 few
TGTGCCAGCACCTGGGACCAATCGGGCAATGAGCAGTTCTTC CASTWDQSGNEQFF . TRBJ2-1 TRBV6-6 .
TGTGCCAGCTCGACGGGCTATTCTATCCCTGAAGCTTTCTTT CASSTGYSIPEAFF . TRBJ1-1 TRBV2 .
TGTGCCAGCAGTAACCTGGGGTTGGGCACAGATACGCAGTATTTT CASSNLGLGTDTQYF . TRBJ2-3 TRBV6-1 .
TGCGCCAGCAGCCAAGATCTTACTCGATTGAACACTGAAGCTTTCTTT CASSQDLTRLNTEAFF . TRBJ1-1 TRBV4-3 .
TGTGCCAGCAGTTTACAGGGATCCCACGAGCAGTACTTC CASSLQGSHEQYF . TRBJ2-7 TRBV27 few
TGTGCCAGCAGCTTAAACCGATGGAAGAACACTGAAGCTTTCTTT CASSLNRWKNTEAFF . TRBJ1-1 TRBV5-4 .
TGTGCCAGCAGTCCATCCCCGGGGGCGCTACCGGGAGAGACCCAGTACTTC CASSPSPGALPGETQYF . TRBJ2-5 TRBV7-9 few
TGTGCCAGTAGTATAGATCGTTATTACGAGGGGGAACAGTTCTTC CASSIDRYYEGEQFF . TRBJ2-1 TRBV19 many
TGTGCCAGCAGCCCCTACAGGGTTTCCTACGAGCAGTACTTC CASSPYRVSYEQYF . TRBJ2-7 TRBV7-9 many
TGTGCCAGCTATAGCGGGGGTGGCAAAAACATTCAGTACTTC CASYSGGGKNIQYF TRBD2 TRBJ2-4 TRBV28 few
TGTGCCAGCAGCTTGGGATTCTTTAGAGGGGATGAGCAGTTCTTC CASSLGFFRGDEQFF . TRBJ2-1 TRBV7-2 .
TGTGCCAGCAGCCAAAAGGGCAGAGAGTTTTCACCCCTCCACTTT CASSQKGREFSPLHF . TRBJ1-6 TRBV7-9 .
TGTGCCAGCAGCCCCCCGAGGGGGCGAGGGGAAGAAAAACTGTTTTTT CASSPPRGRGEEKLFF TRBD1 TRBJ1-4 TRBV7-6 .
TGTGCCAGCAGCCCCCTCCGGGACGGGAAAAACATTCAGTACTTC CASSPLRDGKNIQYF . TRBJ2-4 TRBV5-6 few
TGCAGCGTTGAAGCGGACAGGCTCCAAGAGACCCAGTACTTC CSVEADRLQETQYF TRBD1 TRBJ2-5 TRBV29-1 .
TGTGCCAGCAGACTAGCAACTAGCGGGGGTATCCACGAGCAGTACTTC CASRLATSGGIHEQYF TRBD2 TRBJ2-7 TRBV6-5 few
TGTGCCAGCAGTTTAACGGCGGAGTATAGCAATCAGCCCCAGCATTTT CASSLTAEYSNQPQHF . TRBJ1-5 TRBV27 .
TGTGCCAGCAGCTTAGGGACACCGTTTGGCCAAGAGACCCAGTACTTC CASSLGTPFGQETQYF . TRBJ2-5 TRBV7-8 many
TGTGCCAGCAGCCCTAATGAAAACACCATATATTTT CASSPNENTIYF . TRBJ1-3 TRBV6-1 many
TGTGCCAGCAGCCGACACAAATCCACAGATACGCAGTATTTT CASSRHKSTDTQYF . TRBJ2-3 TRBV7-9 many
TGTGCCAGCAGCCTCGAAGCGGGACAGGTTACTAACTATGGCTACACCTTC CASSLEAGQVTNYGYTF TRBD1 TRBJ1-2 TRBV7-2 many
TGTGCCAGCAGTTACAGGGCAGCTAACTATGGCTACACCTTC CASSYRAANYGYTF . TRBJ1-2 TRBV6-6 few
TGTGCCAGTAGTATCGGACAGGGGGGTCTCGAGCAGTACTTC CASSIGQGGLEQYF TRBD1 TRBJ2-7 TRBV19 .
TGTGCCAGCAGCGAGAGGGGGTGGGGGAATGAGCAGTTCTTC CASSERGWGNEQFF . TRBJ2-1 TRBV9 .
TGTGCCAGCAGTTCGACTAGCGGGGGGATCACAGATACGCAGTATTTT CASSSTSGGITDTQYF TRBD2 TRBJ2-3 TRBV6-5 .
TGTGCCAGCAGTTCGACAGGGACCATGGGAAATCGTGAGCAGTTCTTC CASSSTGTMGNREQFF TRBD1 TRBJ2-1 TRBV6-2/TRBV6-3 many
TGTGCCAGCAGCTTAAACCCCAAAAATCGACAATCTCCCTTTGAAGCTTTCTTT CASSLNPKNRQSPFEAFF . TRBJ1-1 TRBV11-2 few
TGTGCCAGCAACCCGGGCCCTGGGGCCAACGTCCTGACTTTC CASNPGPGANVLTF . TRBJ2-6 TRBV7-9 many
TGCGCCAGCAGCGGGGACTCGAACACTGAAGCTTTCTTT CASSGDSNTEAFF . TRBJ1-1 TRBV5-1 .
TGCAGTGCTAGAGATTCCGGGCCAGCCAAAGAAAAACTGTTTTTT CSARDSGPAKEKLFF . TRBJ1-4 TRBV20-1 .